What follows are 17 T cell receptor beta chains derived from one specimen sequenced in a study of T cell responses to AZD1222 COVID-19 vaccine. Data came from immunoSEQ multiplex PCR; TCRdb stores just in-frame clones and leaves some out. This sample has 90,000 to 150,000 clones, with roughly 90% found just once. The sequences come from peripheral blood, collected on day 0 of AZD1222 vaccination. The receptors derive from an adult in good health.

J is TRBJ1-3 and V is TRBV6-5; D is unresolved. The germline gives CDR1 MNHEY, CDR2 SVGAGI. CDR3 length: 14 amino acids. Trimming shortened V by 6 bases and J by 0 bases, and 9 bases separated the two germline ends. CDR3: CASSPRDSGNTIYF. The CDR3 coding sequence is TGTGCCAGCAGCCCCAGAGACTCTGGAAACACCATATATTTT.

This clone was seen a single time. The chain has TRBV6-5 and TRBJ1-1; D unclear. The CDR3 extends over 13 amino acids. Looked up from germline, CDR1 is MNHEY and CDR2 is SVGAGI. V dropped 3 bases and J dropped 3 bases, with 8 bases sitting between them. The CDR3 DNA reads as TGTGCCAGCAGTTATGAAGCCTACACTGAAGCTTTCTTT. This codes for CASSYEAYTEAFF.

This chain connects TRBV11-2 to TRBJ1-2; D may be TRBD1 (5 bases). Trimming removed 5 bases from V and 1 base from J, with 23 bases in between. Germline V lookup: CDR1 SGHAT, CDR2 FQNNGV. CDR3 length equals 18 residues. This chain's CDR3 is CASSQFKRDLSYNYGYTF. CDR3 bases: TGTGCCAGCAGCCAATTTAAGAGGGACCTATCCTATAACTATGGCTACACCTTC.

This chain joins TRBV6-5 and TRBJ1-2, with D perhaps matching TRBD1 (5 bases). Trimming cost V 6 bases and J 7 bases, with 9 bases left between them. Germline V gives CDR1 MNHEY, CDR2 SVGAGI. CDR3 length equals 11 residues. The CDR3 here is CASRQGGGYTF. The CDR3 DNA reads as TGTGCCAGCAGGCAGGGAGGTGGCTACACCTTC.

V and J are TRBV6-5 and TRBJ2-1, with D unresolved. V lost 2 bases, J lost 4 bases, and 12 bases lay in between. Germline V gene data show CDR1 as MNHEY and CDR2 as SVGAGI. The CDR3 is 15 residues long. Here the CDR3 DNA reads TGTGCCAGCAGTTACAGCGACCCTAGGTACAATGAGCAGTTCTTC. This translates into CASSYSDPRYNEQFF.

V and J are TRBV18 and TRBJ2-1; the D gene is possibly TRBD2 (6 bases). From germline, CDR1 is KGHSH and CDR2 LQKENI. The CDR3 runs 16 residues. Trimming took off 0 bases at V and 2 bases at J, with 11 bases between the two ends. The CDR3 here is CASSPPPGSPYNEQFF. The CDR3 nucleotides read TGTGCCAGCTCACCACCCCCCGGGAGCCCCTACAATGAGCAGTTCTTC.

This clone was seen a few times. The chain has TRBV7-9 and TRBJ1-2; no definite D call. CDR3 length equals 11 residues. V dropped 5 bases and J dropped 3 bases, with 4 bases sitting between them. The germline V gene encodes CDR1 SEHNR and CDR2 FQNEAQ (reference sequence). CDR3 in amino acids: CASSPYYGYTF. CDR3 nucleotide sequence: TGTGCCAGCAGCCCATACTATGGCTACACCTTC.

CDR3 in amino acids: CASSQQGYTEAFF. CDR3 in DNA: TGTGCCAGCAGCCAACAGGGTTACACTGAAGCTTTCTTT. V is TRBV3-1 (or the pseudogene TRBV3-2) and J is TRBJ1-1, with a weak D call TRBD1 (5 bases). CDR1 is LGHDT and CDR2 is YNNKEL in the germline V gene (reference sequence). The V end lost 2 bases, the J end lost 3 bases, and 7 bases lay between the germline ends. This CDR3 contains 13 residues.

The chain carries TRBV11-2 and TRBJ1-6; tentative D call: TRBD1 (5 bases). The V end lost 6 bases, the J end lost 5 bases, and 26 bases lay between the germline ends. The CDR3 spans 19 residues. Germline V gives CDR1 SGHAT, CDR2 FQNNGV. As DNA, the CDR3 is TGTGCCAGCAGACTGCTTAGGTATAGGGACTCAAAAGATAATTCACCCCTCCACTTT. This translates into CASRLLRYRDSKDNSPLHF.

V is TRBV7-9 and J is TRBJ1-4; possibly TRBD1 for D (5 bases). Trimming left V 1 base short and J 4 bases short, with 10 bases between. The CDR3 is made up of 15 amino acids. The germline CDR1 and CDR2 sequences are SEHNR and FQNEAQ (reference sequence). The CDR3: CASSLGDRDNEKLFF. CDR3 sequence (DNA): TGTGCCAGCAGCTTAGGCGACAGAGATAATGAAAAACTGTTTTTT.

The chain combines TRBV28 with TRBJ2-3, with 7 nucleotides matching TRBD2. This CDR3 is built from 15 residues. Trimming at V came to 6 bases and at J to 0 bases, leaving 6 bases not matched to a gene. Germline assignment: CDR1 MDHEN and CDR2 SYDVKM. DNA of the CDR3: TGTGCCAGCAGCTTGGGAGGGTCCAGCACAGATACGCAGTATTTT. Amino acid sequence: CASSLGGSSTDTQYF.

The genes are TRBV12-3 or TRBV12-4 and TRBJ2-2; D remains unclear. The CDR3 has 13 amino acids. V was pared by 3 bases and J by 5 bases, with 7 bases between. The DNA of the CDR3 is TGTGCCAGCAGTTTTATGTTAACCGGGGAGCTGTTTTTT. Residues: CASSFMLTGELFF.

This chain connects TRBV28 to TRBJ1-2, with TRBD1 matching over 8 bases. The CDR3 spans 14 residues. Germline V lookup: CDR1 MDHEN, CDR2 SYDVKM. The V gene end was trimmed by 6 bases and the J gene end by 5 bases; junction bases not matched to a gene: 8. The CDR3 sequence: CASRTAGQGYGYTF. As DNA, the CDR3 is TGTGCCAGCAGAACTGCCGGACAGGGATATGGCTACACCTTC.

The chain uses TRBV27 and TRBJ2-1; 9 bases match TRBD2. Germline V gene sequence: CDR1 MNHEY, CDR2 SMNVEV (reference sequence). This CDR3 contains 16 residues. V shed 7 bases and J 6 bases; nucleotides not matched to a gene: 13. The DNA for the CDR3 is TGTGCCAGCACGAGCTTTGGGACTAGCAAAGTCAATGAGCAGTTCTTC. It yields the protein CASTSFGTSKVNEQFF.

The count of this clone is one. This chain links TRBV19 with TRBJ2-5; tentatively, D is TRBD2 (6 bases). Germline-derived CDR1 and CDR2 are LNHDA and SQIVND (reference sequence). Trimming stripped 3 bases from V and 2 bases from J, with 10 bases between. This CDR3 spans 14 amino acids. CDR3 sequence: CASSIWRGQETQYF. DNA for the CDR3: TGTGCCAGTAGTATTTGGAGGGGACAAGAGACCCAGTACTTC.

This chain connects TRBV28 to TRBJ1-5; no reliable D call. The V and J ends lost 4 bases and 8 bases respectively, with 9 bases between them. Germline loops: CDR1 MDHEN, CDR2 SYDVKM. The length of the CDR3 is 12 residues. The CDR3 coding sequence is TGTGCCAGCAGTTCACCCGAGAAGCCCCAGCATTTT. Protein sequence: CASSSPEKPQHF.

The chain couples TRBV6-2 or TRBV6-3 to TRBJ1-2; no clear D gene. CDR3 length: 12 residues. Germline-derived CDR1 and CDR2 are MNHEY and SVGEGT. The ends were cut back, 2 bases at V and 5 bases at J, with 6 bases in the middle. The DNA for the CDR3 is TGTGCCAGCAGTTACGGCCCTTATGGCTACACCTTC. This gives the protein CASSYGPYGYTF.